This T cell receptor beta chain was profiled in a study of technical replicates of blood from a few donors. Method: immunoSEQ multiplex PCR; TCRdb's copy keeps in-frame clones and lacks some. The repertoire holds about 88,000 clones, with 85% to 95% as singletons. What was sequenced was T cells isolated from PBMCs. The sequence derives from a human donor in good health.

CDR3 region: CASAFRDRSYSNQPQHF. As DNA, the CDR3 is TGTGCCAGTGCCTTTCGGGACAGAAGTTATAGCAATCAGCCCCAGCATTTT. V gene TRBV19 combines with J gene TRBJ1-5; 7 bases line up with TRBD1. Germline V gene sequence: CDR1 LNHDA, CDR2 SQIVND (reference sequence). The length of the CDR3 is 17 residues. Germline trimming cut 8 bases from V and 0 bases from J; bases unmatched to any gene: 13.